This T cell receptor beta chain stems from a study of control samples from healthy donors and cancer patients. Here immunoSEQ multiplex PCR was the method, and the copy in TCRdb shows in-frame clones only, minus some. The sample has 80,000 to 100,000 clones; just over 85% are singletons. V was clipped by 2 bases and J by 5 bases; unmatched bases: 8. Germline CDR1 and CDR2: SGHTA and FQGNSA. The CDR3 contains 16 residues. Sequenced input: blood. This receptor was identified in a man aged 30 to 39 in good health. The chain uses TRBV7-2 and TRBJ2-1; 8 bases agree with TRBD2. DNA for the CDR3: TGTGCCAGCAGCTTAAGCCGCAGCGGGAGTAACAATGAGCAGTTCTTC. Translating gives CASSLSRSGSNNEQFF.